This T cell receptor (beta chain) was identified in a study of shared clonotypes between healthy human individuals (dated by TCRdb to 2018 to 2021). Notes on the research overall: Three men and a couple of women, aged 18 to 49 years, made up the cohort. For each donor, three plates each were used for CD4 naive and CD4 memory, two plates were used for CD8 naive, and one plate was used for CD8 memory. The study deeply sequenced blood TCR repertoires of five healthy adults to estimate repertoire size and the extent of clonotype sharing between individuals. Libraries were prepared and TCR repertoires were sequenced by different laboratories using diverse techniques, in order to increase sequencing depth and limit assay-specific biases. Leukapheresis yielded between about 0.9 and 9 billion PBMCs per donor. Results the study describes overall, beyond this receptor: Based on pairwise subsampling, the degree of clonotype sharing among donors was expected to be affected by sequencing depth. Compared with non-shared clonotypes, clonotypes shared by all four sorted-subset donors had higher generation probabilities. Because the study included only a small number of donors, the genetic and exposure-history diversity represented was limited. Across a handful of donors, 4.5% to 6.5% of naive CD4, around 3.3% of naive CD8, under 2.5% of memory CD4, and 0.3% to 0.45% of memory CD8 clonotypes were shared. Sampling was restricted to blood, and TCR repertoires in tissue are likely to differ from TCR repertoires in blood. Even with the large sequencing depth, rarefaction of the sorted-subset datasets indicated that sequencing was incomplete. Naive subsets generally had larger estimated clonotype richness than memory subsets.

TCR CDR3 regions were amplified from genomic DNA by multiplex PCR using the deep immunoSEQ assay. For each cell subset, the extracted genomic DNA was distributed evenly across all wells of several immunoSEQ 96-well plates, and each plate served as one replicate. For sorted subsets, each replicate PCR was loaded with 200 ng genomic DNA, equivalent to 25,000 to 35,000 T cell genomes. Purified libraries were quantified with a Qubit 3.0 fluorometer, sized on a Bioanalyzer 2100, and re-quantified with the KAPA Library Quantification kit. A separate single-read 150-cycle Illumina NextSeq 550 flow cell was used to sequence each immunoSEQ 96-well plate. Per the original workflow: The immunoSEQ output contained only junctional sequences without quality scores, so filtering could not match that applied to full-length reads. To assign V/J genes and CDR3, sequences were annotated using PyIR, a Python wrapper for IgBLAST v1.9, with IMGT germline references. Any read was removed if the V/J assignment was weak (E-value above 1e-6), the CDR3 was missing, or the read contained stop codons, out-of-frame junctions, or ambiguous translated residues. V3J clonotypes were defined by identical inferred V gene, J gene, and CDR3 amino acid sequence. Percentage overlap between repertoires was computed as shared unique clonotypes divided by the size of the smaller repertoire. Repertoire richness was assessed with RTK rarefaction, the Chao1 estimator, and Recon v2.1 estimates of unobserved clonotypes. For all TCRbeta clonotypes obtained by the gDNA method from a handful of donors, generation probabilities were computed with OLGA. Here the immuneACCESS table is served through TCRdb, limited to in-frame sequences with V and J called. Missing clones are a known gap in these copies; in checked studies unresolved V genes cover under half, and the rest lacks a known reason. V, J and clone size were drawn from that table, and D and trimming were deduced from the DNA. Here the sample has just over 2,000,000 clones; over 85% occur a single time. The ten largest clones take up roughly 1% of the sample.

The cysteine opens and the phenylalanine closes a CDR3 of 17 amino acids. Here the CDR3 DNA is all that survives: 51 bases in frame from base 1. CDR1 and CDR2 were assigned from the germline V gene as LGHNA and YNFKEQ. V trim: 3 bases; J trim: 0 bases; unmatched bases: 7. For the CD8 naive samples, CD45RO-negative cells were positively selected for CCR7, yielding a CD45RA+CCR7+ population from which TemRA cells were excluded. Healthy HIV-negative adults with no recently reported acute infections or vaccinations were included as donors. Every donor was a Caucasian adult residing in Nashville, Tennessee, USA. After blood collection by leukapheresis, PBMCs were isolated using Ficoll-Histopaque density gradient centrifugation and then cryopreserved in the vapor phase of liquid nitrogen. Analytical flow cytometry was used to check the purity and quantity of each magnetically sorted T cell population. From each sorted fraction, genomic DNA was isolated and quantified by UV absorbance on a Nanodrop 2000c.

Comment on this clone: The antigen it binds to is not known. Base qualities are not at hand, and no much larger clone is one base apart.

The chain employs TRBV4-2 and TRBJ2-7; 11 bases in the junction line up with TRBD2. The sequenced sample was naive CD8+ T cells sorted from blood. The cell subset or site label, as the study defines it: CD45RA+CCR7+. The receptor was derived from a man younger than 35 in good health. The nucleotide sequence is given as TGTGCCAGCAGCCACCTGCCGGGACTAGCGGCCTCCTACGAGCAGTACTTC. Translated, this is CASSHLPGLAASYEQYF.